This TCR beta chain was identified in a study of blood T cell repertoires in COVID-19. Study details: Acute-phase and convalescent COVID-19 samples originated in the United States, Italy and Spain.

This clone was seen a handful of times. The V gene's germline CDR1 is SEHNR and CDR2 FQNEAQ (reference sequence). V lost 2 bases and J lost 9; bases outside the gene matches: 19. CDR3 length: 19 residues. Original processing methods: Estimates of nucleated cell counts were drawn from the amplification of reference gene primers. Profiled with immunoSEQ multiplex PCR; TCRdb holds only in-frame clones, not every one. For V, J and clone size, that table is used; D and trimming come from the DNA. The top ten hold about 3% of the sample, which has more than 95,000 clones, approximately 85% seen once. The Seattle patients joined while their infection was active and were tracked longitudinally afterward.

The sequence derives from a woman aged 80 or older with COVID-19, enrolled during active disease. The J gene is TRBJ2-2, the V gene TRBV7-9, with 9 bases identical to TRBD1. The source material was peripheral blood. CDR3 sequence: CASSLWAGRSGTGSRELFF. The DNA of the CDR3 is TGTGCCAGCAGCTTATGGGCTGGGAGATCCGGGACAGGGTCACGGGAGCTGTTTTTT.